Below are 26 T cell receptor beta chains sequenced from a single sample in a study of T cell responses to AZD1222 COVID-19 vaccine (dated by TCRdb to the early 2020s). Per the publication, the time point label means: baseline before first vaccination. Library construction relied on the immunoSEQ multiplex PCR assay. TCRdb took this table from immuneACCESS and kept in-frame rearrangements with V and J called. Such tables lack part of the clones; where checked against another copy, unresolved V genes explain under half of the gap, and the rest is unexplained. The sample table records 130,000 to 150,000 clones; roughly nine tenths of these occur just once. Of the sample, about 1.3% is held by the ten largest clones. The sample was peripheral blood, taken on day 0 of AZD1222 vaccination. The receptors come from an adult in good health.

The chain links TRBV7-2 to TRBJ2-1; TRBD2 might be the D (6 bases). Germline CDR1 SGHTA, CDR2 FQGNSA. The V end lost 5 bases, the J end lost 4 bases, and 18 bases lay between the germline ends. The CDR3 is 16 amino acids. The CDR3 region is CASSGPGTLPYNEQFF. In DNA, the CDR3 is TGTGCCAGCAGCGGTCCCGGGACTCTTCCATACAATGAGCAGTTCTTC.

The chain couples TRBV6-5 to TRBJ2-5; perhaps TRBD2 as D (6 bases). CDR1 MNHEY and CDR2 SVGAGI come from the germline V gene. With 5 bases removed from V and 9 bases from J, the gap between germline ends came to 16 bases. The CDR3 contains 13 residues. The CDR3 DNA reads TGTGCCAGCAGTCCCCCTGGAGGGTGGGCCCAGTACTTC. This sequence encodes CASSPPGGWAQYF.

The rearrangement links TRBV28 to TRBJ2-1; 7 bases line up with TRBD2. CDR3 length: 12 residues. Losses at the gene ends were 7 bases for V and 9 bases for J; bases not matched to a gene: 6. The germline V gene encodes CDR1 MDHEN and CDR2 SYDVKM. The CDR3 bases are TGTGCCAGCAACGTCATAGCGGGTGAGCAGTTCTTC. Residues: CASNVIAGEQFF. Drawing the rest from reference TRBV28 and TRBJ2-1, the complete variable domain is DVKVTQSSRYLVKRTGEKVFLECVQDMDHENMFWYRQDPGLGLRLIYFSYDVKMKEKGDIPEGYSVSREKKERFSLILESASTNQTSMYLCASNVIAGEQFFGPGTRLTVL.

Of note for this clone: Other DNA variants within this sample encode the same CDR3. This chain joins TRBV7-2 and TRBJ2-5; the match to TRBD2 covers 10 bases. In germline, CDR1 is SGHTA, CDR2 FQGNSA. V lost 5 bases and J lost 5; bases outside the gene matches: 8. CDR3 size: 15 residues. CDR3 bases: TGTGCCAGCAGCCTCCAAGCGGGAGGGCGGGAGACCCAGTACTTC. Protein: CASSLQAGGRETQYF.

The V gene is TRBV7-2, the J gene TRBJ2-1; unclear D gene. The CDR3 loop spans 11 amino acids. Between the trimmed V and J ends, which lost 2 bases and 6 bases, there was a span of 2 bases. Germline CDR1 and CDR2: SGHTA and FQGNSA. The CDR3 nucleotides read TGTGCCAGCAGCTTATTCAATGAGCAGTTCTTC. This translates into CASSLFNEQFF.

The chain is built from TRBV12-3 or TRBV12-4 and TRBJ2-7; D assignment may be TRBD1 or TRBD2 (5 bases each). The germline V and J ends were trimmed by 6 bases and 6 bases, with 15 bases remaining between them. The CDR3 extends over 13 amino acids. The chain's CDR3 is CASSSPPGTEQYF. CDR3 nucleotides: TGTGCCAGCAGCTCCCCTCCAGGGACCGAGCAGTACTTC.

The CDR3, as DNA: TGTGCCAGCAGCCAGGGGGGGAGCGCCTACGAGCAGTACTTC. It codes for CASSQGGSAYEQYF. The chain combines TRBV7-3 with TRBJ2-7; perhaps D is TRBD1 or TRBD2 (7 bases each). The CDR3 is 14 amino acids. Germline CDR1 is SGHTA and CDR2 is FQGTGA. Trimming shortened V by 5 bases and J by 2 bases, and 13 bases separated the two germline ends.

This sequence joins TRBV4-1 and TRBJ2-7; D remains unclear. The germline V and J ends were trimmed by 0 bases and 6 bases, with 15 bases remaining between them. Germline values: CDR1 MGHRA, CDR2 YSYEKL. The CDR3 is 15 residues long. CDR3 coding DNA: TGCGCCAGCAGCCAAGACCAGCGACGGTTTTCCGAGCAGTACTTC. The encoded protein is CASSQDQRRFSEQYF.

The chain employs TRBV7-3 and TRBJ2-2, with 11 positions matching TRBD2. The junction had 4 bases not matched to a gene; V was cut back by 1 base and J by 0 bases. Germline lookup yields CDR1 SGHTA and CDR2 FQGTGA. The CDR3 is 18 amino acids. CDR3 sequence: CASSLKASGGTNTGELFF. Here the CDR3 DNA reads TGTGCCAGCAGCTTAAAGGCTAGCGGGGGGACGAACACCGGGGAGCTGTTTTTT.

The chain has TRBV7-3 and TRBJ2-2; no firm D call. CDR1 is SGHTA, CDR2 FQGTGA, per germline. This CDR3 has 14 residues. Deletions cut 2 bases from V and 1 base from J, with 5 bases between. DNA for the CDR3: TGTGCCAGCAGCTTAGGCGTGAACACCGGGGAGCTGTTTTTT. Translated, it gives CASSLGVNTGELFF.

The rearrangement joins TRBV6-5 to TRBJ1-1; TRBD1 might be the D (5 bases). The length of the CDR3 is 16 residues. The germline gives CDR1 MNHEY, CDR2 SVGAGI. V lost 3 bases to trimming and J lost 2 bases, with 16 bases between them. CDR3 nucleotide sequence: TGTGCCAGCAGTTATCTACCACGGGGCCGCAACACTGAAGCTTTCTTT. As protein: CASSYLPRGRNTEAFF.

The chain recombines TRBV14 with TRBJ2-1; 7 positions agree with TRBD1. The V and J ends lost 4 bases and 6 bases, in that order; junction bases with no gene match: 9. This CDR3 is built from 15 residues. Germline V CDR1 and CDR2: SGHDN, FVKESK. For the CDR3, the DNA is TGTGCCAGCAGCCGCCTGACAGGGACGATCAATGAGCAGTTCTTC. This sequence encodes CASSRLTGTINEQFF.

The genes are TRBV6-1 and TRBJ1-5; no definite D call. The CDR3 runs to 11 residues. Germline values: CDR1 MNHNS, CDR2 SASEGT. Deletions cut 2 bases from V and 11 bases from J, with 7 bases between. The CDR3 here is CASSEPLAQHF. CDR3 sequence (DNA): TGTGCCAGCAGTGAACCGTTGGCCCAGCATTTT.

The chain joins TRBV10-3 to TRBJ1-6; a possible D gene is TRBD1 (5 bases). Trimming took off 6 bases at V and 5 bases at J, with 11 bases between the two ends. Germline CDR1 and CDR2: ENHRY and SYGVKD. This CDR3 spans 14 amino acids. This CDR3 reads CAIRGDGNNSPLHF. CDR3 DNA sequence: TGTGCCATCAGGGGGGACGGGAATAATTCACCCCTCCACTTT.

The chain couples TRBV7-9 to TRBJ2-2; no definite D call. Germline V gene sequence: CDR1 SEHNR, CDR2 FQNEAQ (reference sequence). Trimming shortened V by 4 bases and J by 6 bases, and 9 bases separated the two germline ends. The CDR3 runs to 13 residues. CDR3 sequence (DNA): TGTGCCAGCAGCTCTTTCATGGCCGGGGAGCTGTTTTTT. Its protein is CASSSFMAGELFF.

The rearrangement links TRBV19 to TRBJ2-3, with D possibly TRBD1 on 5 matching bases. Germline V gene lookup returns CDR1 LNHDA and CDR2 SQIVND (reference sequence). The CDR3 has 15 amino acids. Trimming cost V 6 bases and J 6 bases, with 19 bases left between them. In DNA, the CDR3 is TGTGCCAGTAGCCTGGACACCCCTAGGCGCGATACGCAGTATTTT. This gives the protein CASSLDTPRRDTQYF.

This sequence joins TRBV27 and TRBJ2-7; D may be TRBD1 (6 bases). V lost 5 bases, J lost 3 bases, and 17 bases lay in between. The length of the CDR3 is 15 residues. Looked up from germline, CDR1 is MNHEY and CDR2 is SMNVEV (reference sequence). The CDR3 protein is CASSPIPGTNYEQYF. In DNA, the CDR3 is TGTGCCAGCAGTCCTATTCCCGGGACAAACTACGAGCAGTACTTC.

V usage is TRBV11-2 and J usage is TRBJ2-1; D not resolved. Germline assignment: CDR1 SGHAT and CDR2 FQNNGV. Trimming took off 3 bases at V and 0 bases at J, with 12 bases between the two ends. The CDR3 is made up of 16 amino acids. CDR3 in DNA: TGTGCCAGCAGCTTCGAGGTTTTGAGCTCCTACAATGAGCAGTTCTTC. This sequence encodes CASSFEVLSSYNEQFF.

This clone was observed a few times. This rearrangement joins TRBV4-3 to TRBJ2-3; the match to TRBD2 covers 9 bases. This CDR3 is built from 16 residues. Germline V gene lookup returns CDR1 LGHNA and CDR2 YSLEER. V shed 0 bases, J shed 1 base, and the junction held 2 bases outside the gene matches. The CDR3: CASSQDLAGGTDTQYF. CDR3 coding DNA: TGCGCCAGCAGCCAAGATTTAGCGGGGGGCACAGATACGCAGTATTTT.

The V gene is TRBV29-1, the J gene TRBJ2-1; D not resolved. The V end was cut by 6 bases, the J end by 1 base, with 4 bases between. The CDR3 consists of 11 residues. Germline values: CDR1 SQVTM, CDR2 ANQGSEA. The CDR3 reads CSVESYNEQFF. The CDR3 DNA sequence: TGCAGCGTAGAATCCTACAATGAGCAGTTCTTC.

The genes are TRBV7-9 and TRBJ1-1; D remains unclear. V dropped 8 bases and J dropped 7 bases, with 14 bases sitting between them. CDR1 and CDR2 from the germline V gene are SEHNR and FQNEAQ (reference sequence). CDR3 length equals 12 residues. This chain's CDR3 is CASDLEVREAFF. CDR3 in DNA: TGTGCCAGCGATCTGGAAGTCCGTGAAGCTTTCTTT. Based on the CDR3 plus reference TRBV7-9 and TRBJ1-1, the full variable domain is DTGVSQNPRHKITKRGQNVTFRCDPISEHNRLYWYRQTLGQGPEFLTYFQNEAQLEKSRLLSDRFSAERPKGSFSTLEIQRTEQGDSAMYLCASDLEVREAFFGQGTRLTVV.

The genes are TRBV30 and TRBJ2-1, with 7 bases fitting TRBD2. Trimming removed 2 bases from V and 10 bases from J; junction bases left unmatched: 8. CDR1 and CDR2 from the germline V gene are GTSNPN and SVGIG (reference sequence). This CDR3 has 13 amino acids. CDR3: CAWSPLADGEQFF. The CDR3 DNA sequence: TGTGCCTGGAGTCCGCTAGCGGACGGCGAGCAGTTCTTC.

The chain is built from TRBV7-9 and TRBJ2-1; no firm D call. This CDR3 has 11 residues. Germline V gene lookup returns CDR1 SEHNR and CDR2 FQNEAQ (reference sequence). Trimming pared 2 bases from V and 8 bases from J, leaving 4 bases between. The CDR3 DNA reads TGTGCCAGCAGCTTAACGGATGAGCAGTTCTTC. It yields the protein CASSLTDEQFF.

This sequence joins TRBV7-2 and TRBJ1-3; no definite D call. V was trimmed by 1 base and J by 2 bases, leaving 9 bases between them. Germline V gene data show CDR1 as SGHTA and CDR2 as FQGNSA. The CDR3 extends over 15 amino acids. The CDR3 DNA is TGTGCCAGCAGCTTAGACCCGCGAACTGGAAACACCATATATTTT. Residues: CASSLDPRTGNTIYF.

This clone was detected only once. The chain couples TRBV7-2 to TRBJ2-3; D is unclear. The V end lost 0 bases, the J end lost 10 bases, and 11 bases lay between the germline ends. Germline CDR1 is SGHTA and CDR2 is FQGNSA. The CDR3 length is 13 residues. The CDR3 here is CASSLALGIPQYF. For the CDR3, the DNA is TGTGCCAGCAGCTTAGCGCTGGGGATACCGCAGTATTTT.

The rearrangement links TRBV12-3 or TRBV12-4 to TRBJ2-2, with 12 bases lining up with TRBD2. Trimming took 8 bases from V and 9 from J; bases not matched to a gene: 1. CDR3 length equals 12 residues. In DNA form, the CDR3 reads TGTGCCAGCCTAGCGGGGGGGAGGGAGCTGTTTTTT. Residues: CASLAGGRELFF.